This T cell receptor (beta chain) was retrieved from a study of T-cell memory formation after mild COVID-19. Study at large: The two donors had largely donor-specific TCR clusters.

This clonotype was counted a few times. Its antigen is still unknown. Points from the study as a whole: There was a balanced CD4/CD8 profile in clones contracting day 15 to 85, and later expanders leaned CD4+. Contracting CD4+ clones were located mainly in CM and EM, and CD8+ clones in EMRA.

TCRdb used MiXCR to reprocess the 5' RACE reads, holding one entry per CDR3 protein. This table has fewer than 500,000 distinct CDR3 sequences, roughly 25% appearing once. With 5 bases clipped from V and 4 bases from J, the junction kept 8 bases outside the gene matches. The CDR3 has 14 amino acids. Germline V gene data show CDR1 as SEHNR and CDR2 as FQNEAQ (reference sequence). The clonotype comes from an adult woman who had mild COVID-19 (a few samples of this study predate the infection). Cell type and time point are not known. The rearrangement links TRBV7-9 to TRBJ2-7; 7 nucleotides align to TRBD2. Sequenced sample: PBMCs or a T cell subset sorted from them (not recorded which). The CDR3 coding sequence is TGTGCCAGCAGCCAACCTACGCGGGGGTACGAGCAGTACTTC. This gives the protein CASSQPTRGYEQYF.